The source of this TCR beta chain is a study of CD8 T cells in ankylosing spondylitis. Quantitative 5'-RACE was performed with molecular barcodes, and it yielded the TCR beta libraries. TCRdb re-called the 5' RACE reads with MiXCR, one entry per CDR3 protein. The sample consists of over 95,000 distinct CDR3 sequences, about 8.3% of them appearing once. Study-wide points: Within matched ankylosing spondylitis synovial fluid, disease-linked clones were reportedly significantly enriched. Seven to nine highly homologous variants formed a TCR beta motif that appeared characteristic of ankylosing spondylitis blood. Earlier literature documents some of the motif variants in reactive arthritis synovial fluid and blood.

This clonotype was seen many times. The antigen is undetermined. V shed 1 base and J shed 2 bases, with 6 bases lying between them. The V gene's germline CDR1 is SGHVS and CDR2 FNYEAQ. This CDR3 is built from 14 residues. This receptor was taken from a male donor with ankylosing spondylitis or in good health (not recorded which). Sequencing input: blood, either unsorted or a sorted T cell fraction (not recorded which). V and J are TRBV7-6 and TRBJ2-1; D unclear. DNA for the CDR3: TGTGCCAGCAGCTTAGGAAATGCCTACAATGAGCAGTTCTTC. It is translated as CASSLGNAYNEQFF.